Each of the 9 T cell receptor beta chains below was sequenced from the same sample in a study of blood T cells in healthy people across ages. Then a second PCR, running about 6 to 11 cycles, was carried out with a sample-barcoded 5' primer and a J-beta primer mix. Using its own MiXCR run on the 5' RACE reads, TCRdb lists one record per CDR3 protein. The table includes over a million distinct CDR3 sequences, about 42% detected once. Sequences were obtained from blood. The source of these receptors is a woman younger than 30 in good health.

In its sample, this clonotype was seen a few times. The chain links TRBV21-1 to TRBJ2-1; the table's TRBD2 call for D was not verified on the DNA. TRBV21-1 is a pseudogene locus. This CDR3 has 18 amino acids. CDR3 amino acids: CASSKGEAGGRVVCEQFF. The CDR3 DNA is TGTGCCAGCAGCAAAGGTGAAGCGGGAGGGAGGGTTGTTTGTGAGCAGTTCTTC.

This clonotype occurred a few times. The CDR3 region has the DNA TGTGCCAGCAGTGATTATACGCAGTATTTT. Its translation is CASSDYTQYF. The genes are TRBV2 and TRBJ2-3; D ambiguous. This CDR3 is built from 10 residues. V lost 3 bases and J lost 7, with 2 bases in between. Germline V gene sequence: CDR1 SNHLY, CDR2 FYNNEI.

The J gene is TRBJ2-2, the V gene TRBV7-6; maybe TRBD2 (5 bases). Looked up from germline, CDR1 is SGHVS and CDR2 is FNYEAQ. The CDR3 sequence is 14 residues long. Trimming shortened V by 8 bases and J by 4 bases, and 14 bases separated the two germline ends. CDR3 loop: CASQRELGTGELFF. The CDR3 DNA reads TGTGCCAGCCAGAGGGAGCTTGGCACCGGGGAGCTGTTTTTT.

The chain uses TRBV7-9 and TRBJ1-5, with 10 bases identical to TRBD1. This CDR3 has 15 residues. Germline loops: CDR1 SEHNR, CDR2 FQNEAQ (reference sequence). V shed 5 bases and J 3 bases; nucleotides not matched to a gene: 4. CDR3 protein: CASSPTGGYNQPQHF. Written as DNA, the CDR3 is TGTGCCAGCAGCCCGACAGGGGGCTACAATCAGCCCCAGCATTTT. The whole variable domain, remainder taken from reference TRBV7-9 and TRBJ1-5, is DTGVSQNPRHKITKRGQNVTFRCDPISEHNRLYWYRQTLGQGPEFLTYFQNEAQLEKSRLLSDRFSAERPKGSFSTLEIQRTEQGDSAMYLCASSPTGGYNQPQHFGDGTRLSIL.

This clonotype was picked up a small number of times. This sequence joins TRBV7-2 and TRBJ2-5; 11 nucleotides align to TRBD2. The CDR3 loop spans 14 amino acids. V was pared by 8 bases and J by 11 bases, with 13 bases of the junction left unmatched. Germline V CDR1 and CDR2: SGHTA, FQGNSA. This CDR3 reads CASSQTSGAREQYF. CDR3 nucleotides: TGTGCCAGCTCCCAGACTAGCGGGGCGCGGGAGCAGTACTTC.

The chain's CDR3 is CSAPKPSVETQYF. The CDR3 DNA is TGCAGTGCCCCAAAACCTAGCGTGGAGACCCAGTACTTC. The chain is built from TRBV20-1 and TRBJ2-5; D perhaps matches TRBD2 (6 bases). V lost 6 bases and J 5 bases, leaving 16 bases between the germline ends. The CDR3 totals 13 residues. Germline V gene lookup returns CDR1 DFQATT and CDR2 SNEGSKA (reference sequence).

This sequence joins TRBV9 and TRBJ2-3; D perhaps matches TRBD1 (6 bases). The V and J ends lost 2 bases and 5 bases respectively, with 12 bases between them. The length of the CDR3 is 14 residues. The germline V gene has CDR1 SGDLS and CDR2 YYNGEE. CDR3 amino acids: CASSVNRAGDTQYF. The CDR3 DNA sequence: TGTGCCAGCAGCGTCAACAGGGCTGGAGATACGCAGTATTTT. The entire variable domain, with the rest obtained from reference TRBV9 and TRBJ2-3, is as follows: DSGVTQTPKHLITATGQRVTLRCSPRSGDLSVYWYQQSLDQGLQFLIQYYNGEERAKGNILERFSAQQFPDLHSELNLSSLELGDSALYFCASSVNRAGDTQYFGPGTRLTVL.

This clonotype turned up a few times. The genes are TRBV12-3 or TRBV12-4 and TRBJ1-1; D is unclear. Trimming pared 5 bases from V and 7 bases from J, leaving 8 bases between. The CDR3 is 11 residues long. The CDR3, as DNA: TGTGCCAGCAGTCCACAGAGTGAAGCTTTCTTT. Amino acid sequence: CASSPQSEAFF.

This clonotype showed up many times. The V and J genes are TRBV29-1 and TRBJ2-3, with TRBD2 identical over 7 bases. The J segment lost 2 bases and the V segment lost 8 bases, leaving 10 bases of the junction unmatched. Germline lookup yields CDR1 SQVTM and CDR2 ANQGSEA. This CDR3 has 14 residues. The CDR3 DNA is TGCAGCTTAAAGGCGGGACTACACACAGATACGCAGTATTTT. Amino acids: CSLKAGLHTDTQYF.